The 7 T cell receptor beta chains given below trace back to one sample, sequenced in a study of identical twins (TCRdb year 2016). Library preparation used 5' RACE. TCRdb shows the sequencer as Illumina HiSeq 2000. In TCRdb, the public reads were trimmed at Q25 with fastp and aligned with MiXCR, with productive beta chains retained. All rows with the same CDR3 protein become a single entry with the most common DNA and genes. The sample has hundreds of thousands of distinct CDR3 sequences on record, over 20% of them singletons. About 4.5% of the sample lies in the top ten. The same specimen was also included in a second study, on T cells expressing NK-cell markers.

The sequenced sample was PBMCs. Receptors were obtained from a young woman in good health.

This clonotype turned up a few times. The CDR3 sequence: CASSSQIAVSSYNEQFF. In nucleotides, the CDR3 is TGTGCCAGCAGCTCCCAGATAGCGGTTAGCTCCTACAATGAGCAGTTCTTC. J is TRBJ2-1 and V is TRBV9, with a weak D call TRBD2 (6 bases). This CDR3 has 17 residues. V lost 4 bases to trimming and J lost 0 bases, with 17 bases between them. Germline V gene data show CDR1 as SGDLS and CDR2 as YYNGEE.

The rearrangement links TRBV25-1 to TRBJ2-5; 8 bases line up with TRBD2. CDR1 and CDR2 from the germline V gene are MGHDK and SYGVNS. This CDR3 spans 16 amino acids. Trimming took 4 bases from V and 3 from J; bases not matched to a gene: 10. CDR3 region: CASSAPRTSSKETQYF. The CDR3 DNA sequence: TGTGCCAGCAGTGCTCCCAGGACTAGCAGTAAAGAGACCCAGTACTTC.

V and J are TRBV5-6 and TRBJ1-5, with TRBD1 identical over 9 bases. Germline V lookup: CDR1 SGHDT, CDR2 YYEEEE. The J segment lost 3 bases and the V segment lost 6 bases, leaving 7 bases of the junction unmatched. This CDR3 comprises 15 residues. The CDR3, as DNA: TGTGCCAGCACTCACGGGACAGGGTACAATCAGCCCCAGCATTTT. Translated: CASTHGTGYNQPQHF.

This clonotype was picked up a small number of times. The chain employs TRBV20-1 and TRBJ2-5, with D perhaps TRBD1 or TRBD2 (5 bases each). This CDR3 is 12 amino acids long. Trimming removed 6 bases at V and 3 bases at J, with 11 bases between. The germline gives CDR1 DFQATT, CDR2 SNEGSKA (reference sequence). CDR3 nucleotide sequence: TGCAGTGCCCTAGCAGGGAAAGAGACCCAGTACTTC. This codes for CSALAGKETQYF.

This clonotype showed up just a few times. The gene calls are TRBV5-1 and TRBJ2-3; D is perhaps TRBD2 (5 bases). CDR1 is SGHRS and CDR2 is YFSETQ in the germline V gene. Trimming left V 1 base short and J 2 bases short, with 11 bases between. The CDR3 is made up of 15 amino acids. DNA of the CDR3: TGCGCCAGCAGCTTGACGGGGATGGACACAGATACGCAGTATTTT. This gives the protein CASSLTGMDTDTQYF.

This clonotype was observed a few times. V gene TRBV20-1 combines with J gene TRBJ2-2; 10 bases match TRBD2. The trim removed 3 bases at V and 5 bases at J, leaving 6 bases unmatched. Germline CDR1 reads DFQATT; CDR2 reads SNEGSKA (reference sequence). The CDR3 has 15 amino acids. The CDR3 DNA is TGCAGTGCTAGGGTCCCGACTAGCGGGACCGGGGAGCTGTTTTTT. This gives the protein CSARVPTSGTGELFF.

In its sample, this clonotype was seen a few times. V gene TRBV7-9 combines with J gene TRBJ1-1; 7 bases align to TRBD1. The CDR3 loop spans 14 amino acids. Germline V lookup: CDR1 SEHNR, CDR2 FQNEAQ (reference sequence). V lost 6 bases to trimming and J lost 0 bases; unmatched junction nucleotides: 4. CDR3 coding DNA: TGTGCCAGCAGGGGACAGACTTTGAACACTGAAGCTTTCTTT. Translating it yields CASRGQTLNTEAFF.